This entry describes one T cell receptor (beta chain). No cognate antigen has been identified for it. No clone much larger than this one lies a single base away; base qualities are absent. Library prep was done by the immunoSEQ multiplex PCR assay. For the multiplex PCR, a mixture combining 60 forward primers for TCR Vbeta segments and 13 reverse primers for TCR Jbeta segments was used. Amplification of the CDR3 region of rearranged TCR beta genes was performed with a multiplex PCR assay on genomic DNA. The Illumina HiSeq System was used to sequence the amplified TCR beta libraries as 87-base-pair reads. The study's own analysis went as follows. In a later analysis, 80 million or so unique TCR beta chains were counted across the 666 repertoires, and around 10 million of these chains were shared by at least two donors. Raw reads were error-corrected and collapsed into unique sequences by a nearest-neighbor algorithm in which closely related sequences were merged to remove PCR and sequencing errors. Alignment of CDR3 sequences to IMGT reference sequences was used to assign V, D and J gene segments. For a sequence to be retained, a match of at least six nucleotides to both a V gene segment and a J gene segment was required. A rearrangement was called productive if the CDR3 had no stop codons and remained in frame with V and J, and every other rearrangement was called non-productive. Following IMGT convention, CDR3 was defined as the stretch from the second conserved V-encoded cysteine up to the conserved J-encoded phenylalanine. In an earlier analysis of just under 600 of the donors, sequences lacking an unambiguous match to a single V gene segment were excluded. In an earlier analysis of some 590 of the donors, a V segment was called functional when productive rearrangements were above 56.7%, and segregating when the standard deviation between donors exceeded 5%. A statistical classification framework was built to diagnose cytomegalovirus status from the catalog of TCR beta chain sequences. A later analysis assigned V and J genes by comparing TCR nucleotide sequences with IMGT/GENE-DB human TR gene sequences. In a later analysis, CDR3 sequences and most-parsimonious VDJ recombination scenarios were assigned using the TCRdist pipeline. A later analysis defined each TCR beta chain by its CDR3 amino acid sequence plus V-gene family, and excluded reads lacking a unique V-gene family. A later analysis removed 550 to 700 highly shared, low-generation-probability nucleotide sequences to deal with suspected cross-contamination and a sequencing artifact. In a later analysis, a clonal expansion index was calculated for each public chain from normalized within-repertoire ranks of inferred template counts. In a later analysis, generation probabilities were computed using a VDJ recombination model fitted to out-of-frame rearrangements, and the results were checked against IGoR. A later analysis scored TCR-TCR, TCR-HLA and TCR-CMV co-occurrence with hypergeometric tests, applying a repertoire-size bias correction to TCR pairs. In a later analysis, false discovery rates were estimated by permuting HLA or CMV assignments 20 times. A later analysis grouped co-occurring TCRs with DBSCAN, adding TCRdist sequence similarity when clustering within HLA-allele-positive subsets. Repertoires with fewer than 30,000 or more than 120,000 public chains, plus five repertoires with anomalous nucleotide sharing, were excluded from co-occurrence clustering. TCRdb retrieved this table from immuneACCESS and kept in-frame rearrangements only. Not all clones are present; in checked studies, unresolved V genes account for under half, and no reason is known for the remainder. D and trimming come from the DNA, and the V and J calls and clone size come from that table. Recorded for this sample are about 130,000 clones; less than 85% of them occurred a single time. The ten top clones hold over 2% of the sample.

This sample was taken from a study of cytomegalovirus exposure and HLA in healthy donors (dated by TCRdb to about 2017). Regarding the research as a whole: In an earlier analysis of 587 of the donors, approximately 260 Gb of sequence data and 95 million to 130 million unique TCR beta sequences from about 180 million T cells were reported. An early release covering roughly 600 HLA-typed donors comprised around 300 gigabases of sequencing data and around 80 million unique TCR sequences. Of the roughly 400 genotyped donors, 81% fell in the genetic ancestry cluster associated with self-reported Caucasian donors. The study aimed to test whether signatures of past pathogen exposure could be identified by cataloging public T cell receptors. The T cell repertoires of under 700 subjects were profiled by immunosequencing and related to cytomegalovirus serostatus. In addition to the first cohort of around 670 subjects, a separate validation cohort of 120 different subjects was used. To predict cytomegalovirus infection status, the study combined high-throughput TCR immunosequencing, statistical association of individual TCRs with disease status, and machine learning. In a later analysis, previously published TCR beta repertoires from about 670 donors were re-analyzed and high-resolution HLA genotyping was added so that TCR occurrence patterns could be studied. Rather than using new phenotypic data, the later analysis identified candidate immune exposures from TCR beta sequences and from how often those sequences occurred across donors. To decide whether each TCR beta V gene segment behaved as functional or pseudogenic, an earlier analysis of several hundred of the donors relied on high-throughput TCR beta sequencing. Donor age, sex, ethnicity and CMV serostatus were compiled together with the repertoire data. A later genetic analysis took genome-wide SNP genotypes for about 60% of the roughly 670 donors and used that subset as a discovery cohort. All discovery cohort repertoires had been generated on a single sequencing platform. Both class I and class II loci were covered by HLA typing, at four-digit resolution. Typing coverage varied by locus: roughly 620-630 donors for A, B, C, DRB1 and DQB1; roughly 560 for DQA1; more than 600 for DPA1; roughly 450 for DPB1. Because of strong linkage in the cohort, roughly five DR-DQ haplotypes were treated as single units for association and clustering. Among a few hundred genotyped donors of the cohort, an average of approximately 240,000 unique TCR beta nucleotide sequences were sequenced per donor, roughly 18% of them non-productive. Summary of the overall study and its limitations: In this cohort, only TCR beta chains were sequenced, and detectable features were limited by the absence of alpha or paired-chain data. A later genetic analysis associated a missense DCLRE1C variant with V-gene and J-gene trimming of TCR beta chains, and an independent cohort replicated the association. CMV serostatus was the only immune exposure information available for the cohort. Several of the top co-occurrence clusters appeared to be linked to parvovirus B19, influenza, CMV and Epstein-Barr virus, according to a later analysis. Some IMGT-functional V segments, including TRBV6-2 and TRBV6-3, could not be distinguished by the 87-base-pair reads and were therefore excluded. A later analysis found that TCR association rates varied across HLA loci, with DRB1 alleles showing the most associated TCRs and HLA-C alleles the fewest. A further reported finding was that TCR beta sequences accurately predicted the HLA-A and HLA-B alleles for most subjects in the first cohort. When HLA alleles, especially DR and DQ, strongly co-occurred, TCR associations were difficult to assign to individual alleles. The classifier was reported to diagnose cytomegalovirus status with high specificity and sensitivity in both the original and validation cohorts. A later analysis found that HLA-associated TCR beta chains were more clonally expanded and had lower generation probabilities than equally common non-associated chains. The authors suggested that the approach could potentially be generalized to other disease states and immunological phenotypes. Because counts were too low, roughly 16 rarely observed V segments, including chromosome 9 orphons, were left out of the earlier analysis of about 500 of the donors. The sequencing pipeline was judged likely to have produced a cluster of highly shared sequence variants as a technical artifact. According to a later analysis, most CMV-associated TCR beta chains appeared to be HLA-restricted, and the HLA associations seemed to be driven largely by CMV exposure. Most TCR sequences were observed very rarely across donors, whereas some public TCRs were present in many individuals. An earlier analysis of 587 of the donors showed that most TCR beta V segments appeared in productive rearrangements either about 87% or about 30% of the time, which broadly matched IMGT annotations. HLA typing was unavailable for some donors at each locus, so association tests used only the typed subset. In vitro tests confirmed that three of the cytomegalovirus-associated TCR beta chains recognize cytomegalovirus antigens. Linkage disequilibrium might explain the correlated functional status among segregating V segments, but an unknown experimental factor could not be excluded. In a later genetic analysis, fewer N-insertions in productive TCRs were reported among donors in an Asian-associated ancestry cluster than the roughly 700-donor mean. Sequencing depth was assumed to be roughly uniform across donors in the presence/absence analyses, though that assumption may not hold. At a false discovery rate of 0.05, a later analysis linked 15,000 to 20,000 TCR beta sequences to specific HLA alleles. The study listed 150 to 200 TCR beta chains as associated with cytomegalovirus.

Measured from the cysteine to the phenylalanine, the CDR3 is 14 residues long. The DNA shown is the 42-base CDR3, in frame from base 1. Cut back by 0 bases and 4 bases, the V and J ends lie 11 bases apart. Via the germline V gene, CDR1 is SGHRS and CDR2 YFSETQ. In total, approximately 610 healthy bone marrow donors made up the cohort. All cohort members were sampled while nominally healthy, although unrecorded immune exposures were likely present. The donor was CMV seropositive and was included in the group of 250 to 300 seropositive cohort members. A peripheral blood sample was collected from each donor, and TCR beta sequencing was performed on peripheral blood mononuclear cells. Genomic DNA extraction from the blood cell samples was performed with the Qiagen DNeasy Blood Extraction Kit.

The TCR was taken from a woman between 35 and 50 years old in good health and CMV-seropositive. The rearrangement joined TRBV5-1 to TRBJ2-7, with the D segment identity uncertain. Sequencing was carried out using PBMCs. This receptor has the CDR3 CASSLGRSVYEQYF. The sequence in DNA is TGCGCCAGCAGCTTGGGACGGAGCGTTTACGAGCAGTACTTC.